This T cell receptor beta chain was recorded in a study of T cells in Graves' hyperthyroidism and ophthalmopathy. Points from the study as a whole: Peripheral blood also featured most of the thyroid clonotypes expanded above 0.001.

The length of the CDR3 is 17 residues. CDR1 and CDR2 from the germline V gene are LGHNA and YNFKEQ. V dropped 4 bases and J dropped 1 base, with 17 bases sitting between them. Template material for amplifying TCR beta CDR3 regions consisted of RNA transcripts. Carried out on the TCR CDR3, a first-round RT-PCR used the HTBI primer set. TCRdb processed the multiplex PCR reads anew with MiXCR; each CDR3 protein has one entry. In the table there are 390,000 or so distinct CDR3 sequences, roughly 14% of which are singletons. Concerning this clonotype: Its antigen is currently unknown.

The sample was blood. This sequence originates from a man between 18 and 35 years old with Graves' ophthalmopathy. J is TRBJ1-5 and V is TRBV4-2, with D tentatively TRBD1 (6 bases). The CDR3 spells CASSRVQGIGSNQPQHF. The CDR3 region has the DNA TGTGCCAGCAGCCGGGTACAGGGAATCGGCAGCAATCAGCCCCAGCATTTT.